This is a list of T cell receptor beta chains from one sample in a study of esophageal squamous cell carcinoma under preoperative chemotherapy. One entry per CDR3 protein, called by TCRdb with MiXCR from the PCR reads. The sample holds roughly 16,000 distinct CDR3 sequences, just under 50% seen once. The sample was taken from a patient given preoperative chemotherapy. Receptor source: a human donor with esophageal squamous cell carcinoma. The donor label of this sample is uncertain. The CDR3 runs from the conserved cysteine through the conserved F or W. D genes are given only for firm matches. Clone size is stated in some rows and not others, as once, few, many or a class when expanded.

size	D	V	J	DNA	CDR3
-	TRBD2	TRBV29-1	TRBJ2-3	TGCAGCGCGTTATCACGAGGGACTAGCGGGAGGGCGCAAGGAGATACGCAGTATTTT	CSALSRGTSGRAQGDTQYF
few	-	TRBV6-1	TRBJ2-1	TGTGCCAGCACCCATTACAATGAGCAGTTCTTC	CASTHYNEQFF
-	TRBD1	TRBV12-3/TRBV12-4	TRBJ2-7	TGTGCCAGCACCCGGACAGGATCGGGCGAGCAGTACTTC	CASTRTGSGEQYF
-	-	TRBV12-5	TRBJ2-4	TGTGCTGGTGGTTTGCTATGCGGAGGGGAAAACGTCCAGTACTTC	CAGGLLCGGENVQYF
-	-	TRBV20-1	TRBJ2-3	TGCAGTGCTGCGCAAGATACGCAGTATTTT	CSAAQDTQYF
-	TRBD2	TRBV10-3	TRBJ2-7	TGTGCCATCAGAACGACTAGCGGGAGGGTCCACGAGCAGTACTTC	CAIRTTSGRVHEQYF
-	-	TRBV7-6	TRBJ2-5	TGTGCCAGCAGCTCGGACGGAGGGTTGGCGCAAGAGACCCAGTACTTC	CASSSDGGLAQETQYF
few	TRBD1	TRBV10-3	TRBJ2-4	TGTGCCATCAGTGAGGGACAGGGTTTATACAATGAGCAGTACTTC	CAISEGQGLYNEQYF
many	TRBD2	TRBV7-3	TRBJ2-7	TGTGCCAGCAGCTTGGGACTAGCGGGAGCCTACGAGCAGTACTTC	CASSLGLAGAYEQYF
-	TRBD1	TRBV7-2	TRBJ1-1	TGTGCCAGCAGCTTTACAGGGGGCACTGAAGCTTTCTTT	CASSFTGGTEAFF
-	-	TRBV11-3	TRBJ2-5	TGTGCCAGCAGCCTTGGGTCAGTCAATGAGCAGTACTTC	CASSLGSVNEQYF
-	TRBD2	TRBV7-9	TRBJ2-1	TGTGCCAGCAGCCAAGGGTCCGGGAGGAGGAATGAGCAGTTCTTC	CASSQGSGRRNEQFF
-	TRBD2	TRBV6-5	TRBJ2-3	TGTGCCAGCAGTTCAGTCCCGGGACTAGCGGGAGGGCACACAGATACGCAGTATTTT	CASSSVPGLAGGHTDTQYF
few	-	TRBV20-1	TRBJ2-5	TGCAGTGCTAGAGATCCGTGGTCCGGAGAAGAGACCCAGTACTTC	CSARDPWSGEETQYF
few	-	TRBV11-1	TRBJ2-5	TGTGCCAGCAGCTTAACCTACTCGAAGGGCAAAAAGACCCAGTACTTC	CASSLTYSKGKKTQYF
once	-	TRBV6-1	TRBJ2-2	TGTGCCAGCAAGGAAGGTCCAACAGGGACGCAGTTTTTT	CASKEGPTGTQFF
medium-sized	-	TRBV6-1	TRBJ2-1	TGTGCCAGCAGGTCTCTAGGGAGAGGAAATGAGCAGTTCTTC	CASRSLGRGNEQFF
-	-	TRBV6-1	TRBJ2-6	TGTGCCAGCAGGCTGGAGCCCTCGGGGGCCTACGAGCTGACCTTC	CASRLEPSGAYELTF
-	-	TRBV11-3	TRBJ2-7	TGTGCCAGCAGCTTCGCGGCAGGGGTTGGCCACGAGCAGTACTTC	CASSFAAGVGHEQYF
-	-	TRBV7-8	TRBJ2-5	TGTGCCAGCAGCTCCTTCAGCAAGGAACTGGAGACCCAGTACTTC	CASSSFSKELETQYF
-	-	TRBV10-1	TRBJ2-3	TGCGCCAGCAGTGAGTCTCTAGGAGGCACAGATACGCAGTATTTT	CASSESLGGTDTQYF
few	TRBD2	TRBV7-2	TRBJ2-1	TGTGCCAGCAGCTTAGGCGGGAGCTCCAATGAGCAGTTCTTC	CASSLGGSSNEQFF
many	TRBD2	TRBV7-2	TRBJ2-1	TGTGCCAGCAGAATGACTAGCGGGAGACAAGAGACCCAGTTCTTC	CASRMTSGRQETQFF
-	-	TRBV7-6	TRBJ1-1	TGTGCCAGCAGCTTTCACACCTACACTGAAGCTTTCTTT	CASSFHTYTEAFF
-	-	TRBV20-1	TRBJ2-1	TGCAGTGCCATGAGCGGTCACCCCTACAATGAGCAGTTCTTC	CSAMSGHPYNEQFF
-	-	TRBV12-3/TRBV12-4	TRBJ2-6	TGTGCCAGCTCGATTTTACCAATATCTGGGGCCAACGTCCTGACTTTC	CASSILPISGANVLTF
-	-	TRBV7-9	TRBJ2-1	TGTGCCAGCACCTCATTCCAGCGGAGCTCCTACAATGAGCAGTTCTTC	CASTSFQRSSYNEQFF
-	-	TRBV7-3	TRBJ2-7	TGTGCCAGCAGCTTAAACAGTGACTACGAGCAGTACTTC	CASSLNSDYEQYF
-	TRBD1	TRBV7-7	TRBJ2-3	TGTGCCAGCAGCTTGCAGGGGGCAATATCAGATACGCAGTATTTT	CASSLQGAISDTQYF